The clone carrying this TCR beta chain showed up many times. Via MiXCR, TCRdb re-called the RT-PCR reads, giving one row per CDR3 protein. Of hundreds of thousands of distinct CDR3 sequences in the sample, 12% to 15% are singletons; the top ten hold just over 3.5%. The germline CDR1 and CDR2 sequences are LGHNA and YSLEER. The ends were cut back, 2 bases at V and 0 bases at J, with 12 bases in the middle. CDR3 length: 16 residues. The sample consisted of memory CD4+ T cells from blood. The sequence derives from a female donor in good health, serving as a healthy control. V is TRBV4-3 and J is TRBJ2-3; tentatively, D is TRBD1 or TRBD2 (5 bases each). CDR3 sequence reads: CASSQFRGASTDTQYF. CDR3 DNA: TGCGCCAGCAGCCAATTCAGAGGGGCCAGCACAGATACGCAGTATTTT.